A single sample gave rise to the 3 T cell receptor beta chains below, sequenced in a study of cytomegalovirus exposure and HLA in healthy donors (dated 2017 in TCRdb). Receptor amplification or capture employed the immunoSEQ multiplex PCR assay. For the multiplex PCR, a mixture combining 60 forward primers for TCR Vbeta segments and 13 reverse primers for TCR Jbeta segments was used. Drawn from immuneACCESS, this table holds only the in-frame rearrangements with V and J called that TCRdb kept. Clones are partly lost; checked studies trace under half to an unresolved V gene and leave the rest unexplained. Within this sample are approximately 100,000 clones, with 78% of them counted one time only. Roughly 4% of the sample rests with the top ten. Sample: PBMCs. All receptors derive from a woman between 40 and 55 years old in good health and CMV-seropositive.

The CDR3 reads CASSLVDRDNEKLFF. The CDR3 nucleotides are TGCGCCAGCAGCTTGGTGGACAGGGATAATGAAAAACTGTTTTTT. This chain uses TRBV5-1 with TRBJ1-4; 8 bases align to TRBD1. Germline loops: CDR1 SGHRS, CDR2 YFSETQ. The CDR3 has 15 residues. The V segment lost 0 bases and the J segment 4 bases; nucleotides outside the gene matches: 2.

The chain carries TRBV7-2 and TRBJ2-7, with a tentative D call TRBD2 (6 bases). The CDR3 covers 14 residues. Germline V gives CDR1 SGHTA, CDR2 FQGNSA. The V gene lost 4 bases and the J gene lost 2 bases, with 12 bases spanning the gap. The CDR3 sequence: CASSSKAGPYEQYF. The CDR3 region has the DNA TGTGCCAGCAGCTCGAAGGCGGGGCCCTACGAGCAGTACTTC.

V is TRBV4-1 and J is TRBJ2-7, with 7 bases lining up with TRBD1. CDR1 MGHRA and CDR2 YSYEKL come from the germline V gene. V lost 3 bases, J lost 2 bases, and 7 bases stayed unmatched. The CDR3 consists of 15 residues. Here the CDR3 DNA reads TGCGCCAGCAGCCATCGACAGGGTTCCGCCTACGAGCAGTACTTC. Residues: CASSHRQGSAYEQYF.